This TCR beta chain is from a study of cytomegalovirus exposure and HLA in healthy donors. The overall study: Counted in an early data release were about 86 million unique TCRs from HLA-typed donors.

Researchers ran the PCR with 60 Vbeta and 13 Jbeta primers. Some clones are missing from TCRdb's copy, which holds only in-frame ones; the method was immunoSEQ multiplex PCR. The table for this sample gives about 130,000 clones. V shed 5 bases and J 1 base; nucleotides not matched to a gene: 5. The germline CDR1 and CDR2 sequences are MNHEY and SMNVEV (reference sequence). The CDR3 has 16 residues. Whole-study results and caveats: When a later analysis compared HLA-associated TCR beta chains with equally common others, the HLA-associated chains turned out to be more clonally expanded and to have lower generation probabilities. The likely origin of a cluster of highly shared sequence variants was a sequencing artifact. The authors later linked a missense DCLRE1C variant to TCR beta V- and J-gene trimming.

Turning to this clone: Its antigen is undetermined.

The chain has TRBV27 and TRBJ2-1, with 10 bases matching TRBD2. The sequence came from a man in his forties in good health and CMV-seronegative. The sequencing sample was made of PBMCs. CDR3 sequence (DNA): TGTGCCAGCAGTCCGATAGCGGGAGGATCCTACAATGAGCAGTTCTTC. This gives the protein CASSPIAGGSYNEQFF.